These 13 T cell receptor beta chains were all obtained from the same sample, sequenced in a study of blood T cell repertoires in COVID-19. Generated by immunoSEQ multiplex PCR, the TCRdb table keeps only in-frame clones and is missing some. The sample comprises roughly 280,000 clones, 89% of which are singletons, and under 2.5% rests with the top ten. Material: peripheral blood. The receptors shown here come from a man aged 50 to 60 with acute or convalescent COVID-19.

In its sample, this clone was seen a few times. The V call is TRBV5-1, the J call TRBJ2-7; a weak D match, TRBD1 (7 bases). Per the germline V gene, CDR1 is SGHRS and CDR2 is YFSETQ. Trimming cost V 2 bases and J 3 bases, with 15 bases left between them. The CDR3 runs 15 residues. The CDR3 sequence is CASSFSGGRRYEQYF. For the CDR3, the DNA is TGCGCCAGCAGCTTTTCAGGGGGGCGACGCTACGAGCAGTACTTC.

About this clone: The same CDR3 also results from other DNA sequences found in this sample. The gene calls are TRBV3-1 (or the pseudogene TRBV3-2) and TRBJ1-2; no reliable D call. The ends were cut back, 1 base at V and 5 bases at J, with 8 bases in the middle. CDR3 size: 13 residues. The germline CDR1 and CDR2 sequences are LGHDT and YNNKEL (reference sequence). The CDR3 DNA reads TGTGCCAGCAGCCAAGTGACGGGATATGGCTACACCTTC. Translating it yields CASSQVTGYGYTF.

The table lists this clone with a few counts. The CDR3: CASSQDPHPRDSYEQYF. DNA of the CDR3: TGCGCCAGCAGCCAAGATCCTCACCCCAGGGATTCCTACGAGCAGTACTTC. The V gene is TRBV4-1, the J gene TRBJ2-7, with a possible D match to TRBD1 (5 bases). The CDR3 is made up of 17 amino acids. Germline CDR1 and CDR2: MGHRA and YSYEKL. Trimming took 0 bases from V and 1 from J, leaving 16 bases between them.

The gene calls are TRBV5-1 and TRBJ2-5; 16 positions agree with TRBD2. The ends lost 3 bases at V and 5 bases at J; junction bases unmatched: 16. Germline V gene sequence: CDR1 SGHRS, CDR2 YFSETQ. There are 20 residues in the CDR3. CDR3 in amino acids: CASSSGHLGTSGGARETQYF. DNA for the CDR3: TGCGCCAGCAGCTCGGGACACTTAGGGACTAGCGGGGGGGCCCGTGAGACCCAGTACTTC.

The chain recombines TRBV3-1 (or the pseudogene TRBV3-2) with TRBJ2-2; D may be TRBD2 (5 bases). The V gene's germline CDR1 is LGHDT and CDR2 YNNKEL (reference sequence). CDR3 length equals 14 residues. Trimming pared 7 bases from V and 2 bases from J, leaving 11 bases between. CDR3 bases: TGTGCCAGCACCGACCTAGCAAACACCGGGGAGCTGTTTTTT. It codes for CASTDLANTGELFF.

The CDR3 DNA reads as TGTGCCAGCAGTGAAGCGACCGGACAGGGGGCAAACGAGCAGTACTTC. Residues: CASSEATGQGANEQYF. This chain links TRBV2 with TRBJ2-7; TRBD1 matches at 11 bases. From germline, CDR1 is SNHLY and CDR2 FYNNEI. This CDR3 region has 16 residues. Trimming cost V 0 bases and J 5 bases; bases outside gene matches: 6.

The V call is TRBV4-1, the J call TRBJ1-2, with 7 bases matching TRBD1. V trimming: 8 bases; J trimming: 5 bases; junction bases outside the gene matches: 11. CDR1 and CDR2 from the germline V gene are MGHRA and YSYEKL. This CDR3 has 14 residues. CDR3 protein: CASQSTGDMYGYTF. In nucleotides, the CDR3 is TGCGCCAGCCAAAGCACAGGGGATATGTATGGCTACACCTTC.

This clone appeared a single time. The chain joins TRBV9 to TRBJ1-1, with D maybe TRBD1 (6 bases). Trimming cost V 3 bases and J 1 base, with 16 bases left between them. Germline-derived CDR1 and CDR2 are SGDLS and YYNGEE. The CDR3 length is 16 residues. The CDR3 loop is CASSASGGQPNTEAFF. The DNA for the CDR3 is TGTGCCAGCAGCGCAAGCGGGGGACAACCGAACACTGAAGCTTTCTTT.

CDR3 coding DNA: TGCAGCGTTGAAGATCACGAGGGCGTTGGCTACACCTTC. Residues: CSVEDHEGVGYTF. The gene calls are TRBV29-1 and TRBJ1-2; D not certain. This CDR3 comprises 13 residues. V was cut by 0 bases and J by 7 bases, with 12 bases left in between. From germline, CDR1 is SQVTM and CDR2 ANQGSEA.

J is TRBJ2-7 and V is TRBV6-5; TRBD2 aligns across 7 bases. The CDR3 covers 14 residues. J gave up 4 bases and V 5 bases, and 8 bases lay outside the gene matches. Germline V gene lookup returns CDR1 MNHEY and CDR2 SVGAGI. Here the CDR3 reads CASSLLAEAYEQYF. The CDR3 DNA follows: TGTGCCAGCAGTCTTCTAGCGGAAGCTTACGAGCAGTACTTC.

This chain uses TRBV12-3 or TRBV12-4 with TRBJ1-5, with unresolved D. V shed 6 bases and J shed 5 bases, with 11 bases lying between them. CDR3 length: 13 residues. The CDR3 is CASSFGPDQPQHF. DNA for the CDR3: TGTGCCAGCAGCTTTGGGCCAGATCAGCCCCAGCATTTT.

CDR3 nucleotide sequence: TGTGCCAGCTCACCACTGAAGACTAGCGGGTTCCAAGAGACCCAGTACTTC. Translation: CASSPLKTSGFQETQYF. J is TRBJ2-5 and V is TRBV18, with TRBD2 matching 10 bases. The CDR3 is made up of 17 amino acids. Per germline, CDR1 KGHSH and CDR2 LQKENI. The junction had 6 bases not matched to a gene; V was cut back by 1 base and J by 1 base.

V usage is TRBV10-1 and J usage is TRBJ2-5; 10 bases map to TRBD1. The CDR3 contains 15 residues. V dropped 5 bases and J dropped 1; count of bases not matched to a gene: 4. Germline-derived CDR1 and CDR2 are WNHNN and SYGVQD (reference sequence). The CDR3 DNA is TGCGCCAGCAGTCCGGGACAGGGGTTCCAAGAGACCCAGTACTTC. This translates into CASSPGQGFQETQYF.